This T cell receptor beta chain was found in a study of blood T cells in healthy people across ages. Findings of the study overall: TCR beta diversity tracked closely with naive T cell percentage.

Of note for this clonotype: Its antigen is still unknown.

Trimming cost V 3 bases and J 12 bases, with 18 bases left between them. CDR1 SGHAT and CDR2 FQNNGV come from the germline V gene. The CDR3 totals 14 residues. Together with a sample-barcoded 5' primer, a J-beta primer mix was included in a second PCR lasting about 7 to 11 cycles. From the 5' RACE reads, TCRdb called clonotypes with MiXCR, one entry per CDR3 protein. The data contain almost 300,000 distinct CDR3 sequences, 25% to 30% of them singletons. This receptor was taken from a woman between 65 and 79 years old in good health. The chain combines TRBV11-2 with TRBJ2-1; perhaps D is TRBD1 or TRBD2 (5 bases each). Sequenced input: blood. CDR3 in amino acids: CASSFGGSIDGQFF. Written as DNA, the CDR3 is TGTGCCAGCAGCTTTGGGGGATCGATTGATGGGCAGTTCTTC.